The 2 T cell receptor beta chains below come from one sample, sequenced in a study of shared clonotypes between healthy human individuals. Sequencing was performed with immunoSEQ multiplex PCR; in TCRdb, only in-frame clones are kept and a portion is missing. Counted here are some 1.1 million clones, approximately 80% occurring once; the ten biggest clones make up approximately 0.9%. The sequencing input was memory CD4+ T cells from PBMCs. Subset defined: CD45RA-negative fraction. The receptors come from a man aged 18 to 35 in good health. Some clones in this sample may be carry-over from other donors' samples.

Comment on this clone: Other DNA variants within this sample encode the same CDR3. The chain carries TRBV6-6 and TRBJ2-5; no clear D gene. Germline V CDR1 and CDR2: MNHNY, SVGAGI (reference sequence). The CDR3 runs 15 residues. V lost 0 bases and J lost 5, with 13 bases in between. The CDR3 DNA reads TGTGCCAGCAGTTACTCTACTTTGGCTGGGGAGACCCAGTACTTC. It specifies CASSYSTLAGETQYF.

The J gene is TRBJ1-4, the V gene TRBV30, with TRBD1 identical over 7 bases. This CDR3 has 19 amino acids. V dropped 4 bases and J dropped 0; count of bases not matched to a gene: 17. Germline CDR1 GTSNPN, CDR2 SVGIG (reference sequence). The CDR3 bases are TGTGCCTGGACGTACTTTACAGGGGATCTACTCTCAACTAATGAAAAACTGTTTTTT. Residues: CAWTYFTGDLLSTNEKLFF.